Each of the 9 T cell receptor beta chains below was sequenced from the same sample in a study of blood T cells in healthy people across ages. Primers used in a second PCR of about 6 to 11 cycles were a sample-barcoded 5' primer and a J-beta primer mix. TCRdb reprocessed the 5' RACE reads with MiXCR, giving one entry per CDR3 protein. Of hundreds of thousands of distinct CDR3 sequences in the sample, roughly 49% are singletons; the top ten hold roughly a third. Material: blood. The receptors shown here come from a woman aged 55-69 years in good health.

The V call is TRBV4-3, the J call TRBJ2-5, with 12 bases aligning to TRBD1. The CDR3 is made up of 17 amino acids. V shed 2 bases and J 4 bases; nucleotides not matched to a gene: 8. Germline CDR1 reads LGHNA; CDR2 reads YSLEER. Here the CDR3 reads CASSQTGTGGRTETQYF. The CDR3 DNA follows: TGCGCCAGCAGCCAAACCGGGACAGGGGGCCGAACAGAGACCCAGTACTTC.

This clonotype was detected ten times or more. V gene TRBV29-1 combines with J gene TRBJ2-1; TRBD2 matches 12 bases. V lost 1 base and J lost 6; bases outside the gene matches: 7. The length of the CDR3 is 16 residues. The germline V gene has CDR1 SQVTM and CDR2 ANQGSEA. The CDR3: CSVEARTSGDPNEQFF. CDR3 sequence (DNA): TGCAGCGTTGAAGCCCGGACTAGCGGGGACCCCAATGAGCAGTTCTTC.

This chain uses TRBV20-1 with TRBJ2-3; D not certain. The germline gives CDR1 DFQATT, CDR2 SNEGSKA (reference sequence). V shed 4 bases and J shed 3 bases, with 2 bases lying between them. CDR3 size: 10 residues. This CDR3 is CSANTDTQYF. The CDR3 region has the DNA TGCAGTGCTAATACAGATACGCAGTATTTT.

The CDR3 DNA is TGCGCCAGCAGCTTTCGGAGCGGGAGGGGCCAGATCACAGATACGCAGTATTTT. It translates to CASSFRSGRGQITDTQYF. The V gene is TRBV5-1, the J gene TRBJ2-3, with TRBD2 identical over 10 bases. Germline V gene lookup returns CDR1 SGHRS and CDR2 YFSETQ. Trimming cost V 2 bases and J 2 bases; bases outside gene matches: 11. The CDR3 loop spans 18 amino acids.

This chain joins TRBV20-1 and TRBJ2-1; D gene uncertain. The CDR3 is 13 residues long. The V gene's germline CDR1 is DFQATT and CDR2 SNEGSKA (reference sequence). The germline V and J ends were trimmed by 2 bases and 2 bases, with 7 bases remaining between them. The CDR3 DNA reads TGCAGTGCTAGACCGGCCACCTACAATGAGCAGTTCTTC. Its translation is CSARPATYNEQFF.

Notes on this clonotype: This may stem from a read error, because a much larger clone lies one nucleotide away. CDR3 loop: CSVEDPAGAPETQYF. The CDR3 region has the DNA TGCAGCGTTGAAGACCCAGCGGGAGCCCCAGAGACGCAGTATTTT. The chain has TRBV29-1 and TRBJ2-3; 8 bases map to TRBD2. The CDR3 has 15 amino acids. Germline CDR1 and CDR2: SQVTM and ANQGSEA.

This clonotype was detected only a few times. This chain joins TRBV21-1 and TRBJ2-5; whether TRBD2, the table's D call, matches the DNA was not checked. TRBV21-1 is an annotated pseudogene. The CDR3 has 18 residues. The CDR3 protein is CASSKVDVTKMYQETQYF. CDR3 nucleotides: TGTGCCAGCAGCAAAGTTGACGTGACTAAGATGTACCAAGAGACCCAGTACTTC.

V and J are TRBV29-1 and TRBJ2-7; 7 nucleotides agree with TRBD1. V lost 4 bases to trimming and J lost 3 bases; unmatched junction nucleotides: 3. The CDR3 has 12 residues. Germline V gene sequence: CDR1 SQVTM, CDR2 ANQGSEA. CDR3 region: CSVVNRGYEQYF. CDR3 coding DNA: TGCAGCGTTGTCAACAGGGGCTACGAGCAGTACTTC.

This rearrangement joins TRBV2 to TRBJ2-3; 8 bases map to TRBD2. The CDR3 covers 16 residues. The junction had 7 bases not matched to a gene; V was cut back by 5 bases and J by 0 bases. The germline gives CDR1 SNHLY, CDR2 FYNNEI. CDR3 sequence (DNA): TGTGCCAGCAGTTCTAGCGGGTTTTCTAGCACAGATACGCAGTATTTT. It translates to CASSSSGFSSTDTQYF. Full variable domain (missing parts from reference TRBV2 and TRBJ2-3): EPEVTQTPSHQVTQMGQEVILRCVPISNHLYFYWYRQILGQKVEFLVSFYNNEISEKSEIFDDQFSVERPDGSNFTLKIRSTKLEDSAMYFCASSSSGFSSTDTQYFGPGTRLTVL.